This TCR beta chain appears in the sequencing data of a study of Graves' ophthalmopathy and Graves' hyperthyroidism. Pregnancy or lactation, uncontrolled infections and other autoimmune diseases were grounds for excluding patients. Study outcomes and limitations: Blood also harbored most expanded thyroid clonotypes above 0.001 frequency. In predicting ophthalmopathy progression, the model reached 70% to 71% sensitivity and 72% to 85% specificity.

To note about this clonotype: Its antigen is unidentified.

Amplified TCR beta CDR3 regions were obtained using RNA transcripts as template. Investigators did first-round RT-PCR with HTBI primers, then second-round multiplex PCR. MiXCR, run by TCRdb on the multiplex PCR reads, gives a single entry per CDR3 protein. The repertoire includes around 600,000 distinct CDR3 sequences, about two fifths of them detected once, and around 3% sits in the top ten. The CDR3 is 15 residues long. Germline CDR1 and CDR2: SGHTA and FQGNSA. The chain combines TRBV7-2 with TRBJ2-2; 11 nucleotides agree with TRBD2. The specimen was peripheral blood. The TCR originated in an adult man with Graves' ophthalmopathy. The CDR3 DNA reads TGTGCACAACTAGCGGGGGCTACGAACACCGGGGAGCTGTTTTTT. Its translation: CAQLAGATNTGELFF.